Listed below are T cell receptor beta chains from one sample, sequenced in a study of Tregs in tolerant kidney transplant recipients. Using immunoSEQ multiplex PCR, the repertoire was profiled, and TCRdb retains in-frame clones only, with some absent. The sample has 200,000 to 300,000 clones, approximately 83% seen once. Sequenced input: CD4+ T cells from blood. The source is a human donor in good health. Each CDR3 is given with its conserved first and last residue. A D gene is named only where the DNA matches it firmly. The listing skips clone size in some rows; elsewhere it reads once, few, many or a size class.

d_call,j_call,clone_size,v_call,cdr3_aa,cdr3_nt
.,TRBJ1-4,.,TRBV19,CASSTHREENEKLFF,TGTGCCAGTAGTACACACAGGGAGGAAAATGAAAAACTGTTTTTT
TRBD1,TRBJ2-7,.,TRBV10-3,CAISGTGGGYEQYF,TGTGCCATCAGTGGGACAGGGGGGGGTTACGAGCAGTACTTC
.,TRBJ1-2,.,TRBV7-8,CASSLVDTNYGYTF,TGTGCCAGCAGCTTAGTGGACACTAACTATGGCTACACCTTC
TRBD1,TRBJ1-4,.,TRBV5-1,CASRGTGNEKLFF,TGCGCCAGCCGCGGGACAGGGAATGAAAAACTGTTTTTT
TRBD2,TRBJ2-7,.,TRBV10-2,CASRASGSTSEQYF,TGCGCCAGCAGGGCTAGCGGGAGTACATCCGAGCAGTACTTC
.,TRBJ2-2,few,TRBV2,CASSVSRHLNTGELFF,TGTGCCAGCAGTGTTTCCCGGCACCTTAACACCGGGGAGCTGTTTTTT
TRBD2,TRBJ2-7,.,TRBV5-1,CASSVVAGHYEQYF,TGCGCCAGCAGCGTAGTAGCGGGACACTACGAGCAGTACTTC
.,TRBJ2-3,.,TRBV11-3,CASSAGDTQYF,TGTGCCAGCAGCGCTGGCGATACGCAGTATTTT
.,TRBJ2-1,.,TRBV2,CASSAGPNYNEQFF,TGTGCCAGCAGCGCGGGACCCAACTACAATGAGCAGTTCTTC
TRBD2,TRBJ2-1,.,TRBV7-9,CASSTGTFGTISYNEQFF,TGTGCCAGCAGCACCGGGACCTTCGGGACTATTTCCTACAATGAGCAGTTCTTC
TRBD1,TRBJ1-4,.,TRBV5-1,CASSSDRGSEKLFF,TGCGCCAGCAGCTCCGACAGGGGAAGTGAAAAACTGTTTTTT
.,TRBJ1-2,.,TRBV19,CASSIQGPFYGYTF,TGTGCCAGTAGTATTCAGGGTCCCTTCTATGGCTACACCTTC
.,TRBJ2-2,.,TRBV29-1,CSVEGQANTGELFF,TGCAGCGTTGAGGGGCAGGCCAACACCGGGGAGCTGTTTTTT
.,TRBJ2-4,.,TRBV7-2,CASSQGGGTKNIQYF,TGTGCCAGCAGCCAGGGAGGGGGAACCAAAAACATTCAGTACTTC
.,TRBJ2-1,once,TRBV14,CASSHQGYNEQFF,TGTGCCAGCAGCCACCAGGGCTACAATGAGCAGTTCTTC
TRBD1,TRBJ1-5,.,TRBV11-2,CASSPGTGDSNQPQHF,TGTGCCAGCAGCCCCGGGACAGGAGATAGCAATCAGCCCCAGCATTTT
.,TRBJ2-5,.,TRBV5-1,CASSGGSGETQYF,TGCGCCAGCAGCGGCGGGTCCGGAGAGACCCAGTACTTC
TRBD2,TRBJ2-1,.,TRBV2,CASSEWGLDNNEQFF,TGTGCCAGCAGTGAATGGGGACTAGACAACAATGAGCAGTTCTTC